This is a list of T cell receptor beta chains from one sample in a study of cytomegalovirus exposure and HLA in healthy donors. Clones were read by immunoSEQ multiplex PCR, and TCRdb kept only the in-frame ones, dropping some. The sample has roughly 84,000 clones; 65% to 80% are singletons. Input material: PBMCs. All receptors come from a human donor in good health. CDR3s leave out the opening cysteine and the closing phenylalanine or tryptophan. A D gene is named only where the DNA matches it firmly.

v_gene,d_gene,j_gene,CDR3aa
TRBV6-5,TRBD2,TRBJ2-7,ASSGLAGAYEQY
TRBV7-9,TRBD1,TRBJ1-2,ASSATGGESYGYT
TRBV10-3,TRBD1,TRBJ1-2,AISGGTGEYYGYT
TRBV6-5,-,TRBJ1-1,ASSFQGKNTEAF
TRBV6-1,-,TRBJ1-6,ASTQQGRVNSPLH
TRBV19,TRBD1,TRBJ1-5,ASSSFPRDRAQPQH
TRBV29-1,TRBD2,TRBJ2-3,SVARGGSTDTQY
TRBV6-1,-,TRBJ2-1,ASSERRSSYNEQF
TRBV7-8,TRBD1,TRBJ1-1,ASSLGRGRGTEAF
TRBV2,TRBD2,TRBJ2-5,ASRGDQETQY
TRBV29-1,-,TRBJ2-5,SATPGQETQY
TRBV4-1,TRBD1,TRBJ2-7,ASSHRGQGAYEQY
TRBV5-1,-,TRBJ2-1,ASSSGGLPRDEQF
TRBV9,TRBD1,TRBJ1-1,ASSVGTADEAF
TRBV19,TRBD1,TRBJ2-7,ASSPPGQYYEQY
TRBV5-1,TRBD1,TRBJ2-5,ASSSRDRQETQY
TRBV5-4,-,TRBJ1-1,ASSSRVLNTEAF
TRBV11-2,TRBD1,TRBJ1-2,ASSLGSNEGALPSYT
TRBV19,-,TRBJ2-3,ASSSPWRVSTDTQY
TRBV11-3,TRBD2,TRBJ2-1,ASSVTQGGGPREQF
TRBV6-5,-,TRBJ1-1,ASSDEGANTEAF
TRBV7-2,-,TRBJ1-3,ASSLSPKNRASGNTIY
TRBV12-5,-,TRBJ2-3,ASALDSPSQY
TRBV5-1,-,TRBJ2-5,ASSYGQKEETQY
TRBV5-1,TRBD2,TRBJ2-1,ASSSGDYSLGEQF
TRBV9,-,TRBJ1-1,ASSVLGGLGEAF
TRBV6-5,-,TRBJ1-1,ASSTPQGMNTEAF
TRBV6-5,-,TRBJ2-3,ASSYAGTDTQY
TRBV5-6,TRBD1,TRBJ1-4,ASSFRPGTGNEKLF
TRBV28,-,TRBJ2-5,ASRVAEQETQY
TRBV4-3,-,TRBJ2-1,ASSQEGSRVGQF
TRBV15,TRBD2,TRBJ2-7,ATSKGKAGGTYEQY
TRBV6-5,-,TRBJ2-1,ASQISEYNEQF
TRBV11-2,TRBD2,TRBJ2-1,ASSPGLADHNEQF
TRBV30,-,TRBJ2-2,AWRVTRGTGELF
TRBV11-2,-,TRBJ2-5,ASSLGPGASQETQY
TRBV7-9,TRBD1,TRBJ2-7,ASSLQRTGSREQY
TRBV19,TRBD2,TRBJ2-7,ASSRSSGAHEQY
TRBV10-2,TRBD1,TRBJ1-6,ASSESSDRGSPNSPLH
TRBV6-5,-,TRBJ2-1,ASSYRLPRDYEQF
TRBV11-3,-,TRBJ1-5,ASSPIPRGRYSNQPQH
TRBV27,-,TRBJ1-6,ASSFRVNSPLH
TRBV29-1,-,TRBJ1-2,SGEFNYGYT
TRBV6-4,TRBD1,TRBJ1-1,ASSAGGTEAF
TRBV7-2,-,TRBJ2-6,ASSLTGTYSSGANVLT
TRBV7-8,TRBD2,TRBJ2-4,ASSPGLASHGGKNIQY
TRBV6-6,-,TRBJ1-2,ASAEAGTRGT
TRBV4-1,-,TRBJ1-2,ASSPGHTANYGYT
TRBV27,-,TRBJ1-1,ASSLLRGGVLNTEAF